This T cell receptor beta chain is from a study of T-cell memory formation after mild COVID-19. Employing constant-segment primers, 5'RACE generated TCR alpha and TCR beta cDNA libraries bearing sample barcodes and UMIs. TCRdb ran MiXCR on the 5' RACE reads and lists one entry per CDR3 protein. The sample contains about 290,000 distinct CDR3 sequences, approximately 15% of which appear only once. Study conclusions and caveats: Later expanders leaned CD4+, whereas day 15 to 85 contracting clones were balanced CD4/CD8. Clones which contracted sat mainly in CM and EM if CD4+, and in EMRA if CD8+. Cross-reactive memory seemingly joined, as some responding clones were found in pre-infection memory.

About this clonotype itself: The antigen remains unidentified.

The CDR3 runs 14 residues. The V gene's germline CDR1 is SGHVS and CDR2 FQNEAQ. Trimming took 0 bases from V and 10 from J, leaving 10 bases between them. Sequencing was performed on PBMCs or a T cell subset sorted from them (not recorded which). The rearrangement uses TRBV7-8 and TRBJ1-6; D might be TRBD1 (6 bases). The receptor was derived from a man between 18 and 29 years old who had mild COVID-19 (a few samples of this study predate the infection). Cell type and time point are not known. The CDR3 reads CASSLANRVSPLHF. As DNA, the CDR3 is TGTGCCAGCAGCTTAGCCAACAGGGTCTCACCCCTCCACTTT.